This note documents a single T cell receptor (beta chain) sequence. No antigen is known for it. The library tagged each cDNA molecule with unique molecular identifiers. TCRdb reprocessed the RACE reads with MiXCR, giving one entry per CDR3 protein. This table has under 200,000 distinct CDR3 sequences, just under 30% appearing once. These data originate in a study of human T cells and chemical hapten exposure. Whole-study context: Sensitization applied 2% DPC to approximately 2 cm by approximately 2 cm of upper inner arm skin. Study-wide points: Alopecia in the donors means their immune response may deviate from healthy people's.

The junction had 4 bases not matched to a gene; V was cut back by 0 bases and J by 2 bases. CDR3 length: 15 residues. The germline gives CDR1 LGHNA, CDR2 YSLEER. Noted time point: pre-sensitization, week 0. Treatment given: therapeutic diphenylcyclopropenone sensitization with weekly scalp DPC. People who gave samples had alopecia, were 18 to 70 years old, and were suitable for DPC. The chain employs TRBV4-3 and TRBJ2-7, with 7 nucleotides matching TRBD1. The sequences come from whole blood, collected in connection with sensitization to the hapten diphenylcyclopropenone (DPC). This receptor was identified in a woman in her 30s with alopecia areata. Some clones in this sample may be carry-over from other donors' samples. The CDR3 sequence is CASSQDLTGAYEQYF. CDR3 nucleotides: TGCGCCAGCAGCCAAGATCTAACAGGGGCCTACGAGCAGTACTTC.